The 21 T cell receptor beta chains given below trace back to one sample, sequenced in a study of blood T cell repertoires in COVID-19. The data were produced by immunoSEQ multiplex PCR, yet TCRdb's version contains in-frame clones alone and is incomplete. This sample carries about 280,000 clones, 75% to 85% of them seen once, and the ten largest clones take roughly 5.3%. The sample taken for sequencing was peripheral blood. The receptors come from a man in his fifties or sixties with active or convalescent COVID-19.

Concerning this clone itself: At one of its ends the junction is not consistent with the germline gene, which may arise from a read error. This rearrangement joins TRBV5-1 to TRBJ1-3; possibly TRBD1 for D (6 bases). This CDR3 spans 18 amino acids. Germline-derived CDR1 and CDR2 are SGHRS and YFSETQ. In DNA form, the CDR3 reads TGCGCCAGCAGTTTGGGGGCCTGGAACGGCTACTCTGGAAACACCATATATTTT. Translating gives CASSLGAWNGYSGNTIYF.

CDR3 protein: CASSKEDGTEAFF. The CDR3 coding sequence is TGTGCCAGCAGTAAGGAAGACGGGACTGAAGCTTTCTTT. The chain combines TRBV7-3 with TRBJ1-1; the D is unclear. This CDR3 contains 13 residues. The V and J ends lost 6 bases and 5 bases respectively, with 13 bases between them. Germline V gene sequence: CDR1 SGHTA, CDR2 FQGTGA.

V and J are TRBV5-4 and TRBJ2-6; 8 bases are a match to TRBD2. This CDR3 is built from 17 residues. Germline values: CDR1 SGHNT, CDR2 YYREEE (reference sequence). The junction had 9 bases not matched to a gene; V was cut back by 4 bases and J by 3 bases. The CDR3 sequence: CASSLAGAGGGANVLTF. The CDR3 bases are TGTGCCAGCAGCCTGGCGGGTGCGGGAGGTGGGGCCAACGTCCTGACTTTC.

This clone has only a few counts. The CDR3 DNA is TGCGCCAGCAGCCCCGGACAGGGGATAATGGACTATGGCTACACCTTC. Protein sequence: CASSPGQGIMDYGYTF. This chain links TRBV4-1 with TRBJ1-2; 9 nucleotides line up with TRBD1. The V and J ends lost 4 bases and 3 bases, in that order; junction bases with no gene match: 9. CDR3 length equals 16 residues. The germline gives CDR1 MGHRA, CDR2 YSYEKL.

This chain connects TRBV7-9 to TRBJ2-3; tentative D call: TRBD2 (5 bases). This CDR3 comprises 14 residues. Germline V gene data show CDR1 as SEHNR and CDR2 as FQNEAQ (reference sequence). Trimming shortened V by 5 bases and J by 2 bases, and 11 bases separated the two germline ends. This chain's CDR3 is CASSRERNTDTQYF. The CDR3 nucleotides read TGTGCCAGCAGCAGAGAGCGGAACACAGATACGCAGTATTTT.

The chain carries TRBV5-5 and TRBJ2-7; D not resolved. Germline CDR1 is SGHKS and CDR2 is YYEKEE (reference sequence). V lost 1 base and J lost 3, with 8 bases in between. The CDR3 loop spans 13 amino acids. The CDR3 loop reads CASSLKRDYEQYF. For the CDR3, the DNA is TGTGCCAGCAGCTTGAAGCGCGACTACGAGCAGTACTTC.

This rearrangement joins TRBV2 to TRBJ2-1, with TRBD1 identical over 7 bases. The CDR3 extends over 15 amino acids. V shed 9 bases, J shed 4 bases, and the junction held 12 bases outside the gene matches. CDR1 and CDR2 from the germline V gene are SNHLY and FYNNEI. The CDR3 reads CASKRGTEPYNEQFF. As DNA, the CDR3 is TGTGCCAGTAAAAGAGGGACAGAGCCTTACAATGAGCAGTTCTTC.

The gene calls are TRBV7-2 and TRBJ2-1, with TRBD2 matching 10 bases. Per the germline V gene, CDR1 is SGHTA and CDR2 is FQGNSA. V lost 3 bases and J lost 5; bases outside the gene matches: 4. This CDR3 has 15 amino acids. CDR3 sequence (DNA): TGTGCCAGCAGCTTTCCAGCGGGAGGGAACAATGAGCAGTTCTTC. Its protein is CASSFPAGGNNEQFF.

The chain carries TRBV28 and TRBJ1-4; D unresolved. Deletions cut 8 bases from V and 5 bases from J, with 15 bases between. This CDR3 is built from 14 residues. Germline V gives CDR1 MDHEN, CDR2 SYDVKM. DNA for the CDR3: TGTGCCAGCGGAACAGCCCCCGTCAATGAAAAACTGTTTTTT. Its protein is CASGTAPVNEKLFF.

This clone appeared once. The CDR3 DNA follows: TGTGCCAGCAGTTCATCCGGGACTAGCAGATACAATGAGCAGTTCTTC. Residues: CASSSSGTSRYNEQFF. V and J are TRBV27 and TRBJ2-1; 9 positions match TRBD2. Germline CDR1 and CDR2: MNHEY and SMNVEV (reference sequence). Unmatched junction bases numbered 8, after V lost 4 bases and J lost 4 bases. The length of the CDR3 is 16 residues.

This clone came up a few times. V and J are TRBV5-6 and TRBJ2-7; TRBD1 matches 9 bases. Trimming took 3 bases from V and 4 from J; bases not matched to a gene: 5. From germline, CDR1 is SGHDT and CDR2 YYEEEE. The CDR3 has 14 residues. CDR3 residues: CASSSGTGSYEQYF. CDR3 in DNA: TGTGCCAGCAGCTCCGGGACAGGGTCATACGAGCAGTACTTC.

The chain links TRBV5-1 to TRBJ2-3; possibly TRBD1 for D (6 bases). V was shortened by 4 bases and J by 1 base, with 13 bases between the two germline ends. The V gene's germline CDR1 is SGHRS and CDR2 YFSETQ. The CDR3 covers 15 residues. CDR3 sequence reads: CASSTQGWGTDTQYF. The CDR3 DNA sequence: TGCGCCAGCAGCACACAGGGATGGGGCACAGATACGCAGTATTTT.

V gene TRBV5-1 combines with J gene TRBJ1-2, with 7 bases lining up with TRBD1. V shed 3 bases, J shed 6 bases, and the junction held 5 bases outside the gene matches. Germline loops: CDR1 SGHRS, CDR2 YFSETQ. CDR3 length: 13 residues. Here the CDR3 reads CASSSTGDHGYTF. CDR3 DNA sequence: TGCGCCAGCAGCTCTACAGGGGACCATGGCTACACCTTC.

The chain has TRBV11-2 and TRBJ2-7, with D possibly being TRBD1 (5 bases). V lost 5 bases and J lost 4, with 9 bases in between. CDR1 is SGHAT, CDR2 FQNNGV, per germline. CDR3 length equals 12 residues. CDR3 bases: TGTGCCAGCAGCGGCAGGGTTTACGAGCAGTACTTC. It yields the protein CASSGRVYEQYF.

V usage is TRBV4-1 and J usage is TRBJ2-7; D unresolved. Trimming pared 3 bases from V and 3 bases from J, leaving 12 bases between. CDR3 length: 14 amino acids. The germline CDR1 and CDR2 sequences are MGHRA and YSYEKL. The DNA of the CDR3 is TGCGCCAGCAGCCATCTGACTCTAGGCTACGAGCAGTACTTC. Protein: CASSHLTLGYEQYF.

The genes are TRBV12-5 and TRBJ2-2, with unresolved D. Looked up from germline, CDR1 is LGHNT and CDR2 is FRNRAP. The V and J ends lost 2 bases and 1 base respectively, with 8 bases between them. The CDR3 is made up of 15 amino acids. DNA of the CDR3: TGTGCTAGTGGTTTGCCGGAGCTGAACACCGGGGAGCTGTTTTTT. It translates to CASGLPELNTGELFF. Full variable domain (outside the CDR3, taken from reference TRBV12-5 and TRBJ2-2): DARVTQTPRHKVTEMGQEVTMRCQPILGHNTVFWYRQTMMQGLELLAYFRNRAPLDDSGMPKDRFSAEMPDATLATLKIQPSEPRDSAVYFCASGLPELNTGELFFGEGSRLTVL.

The rearrangement links TRBV3-1 (or the pseudogene TRBV3-2) to TRBJ2-7, with D perhaps matching TRBD2 (7 bases). The germline V gene encodes CDR1 LGHDT and CDR2 YNNKEL (reference sequence). V was trimmed by 4 bases and J by 7 bases, leaving 20 bases between them. The CDR3 contains 15 residues. The CDR3 DNA is TGTGCCAGCAGCCCTCCGGGGGGCGGGAGACGGGAGCAGTACTTC. This sequence encodes CASSPPGGGRREQYF.

This clone was observed a handful of times. The chain links TRBV28 to TRBJ1-3; D might be TRBD1 (5 bases). The CDR3 runs 16 residues. Trimming left V 4 bases short and J 0 bases short, with 13 bases between. Germline values: CDR1 MDHEN, CDR2 SYDVKM. CDR3 bases: TGTGCCAGCAGTTCCACACAGGTCCTCTCTGGAAACACCATATATTTT. Translation: CASSSTQVLSGNTIYF.

The chain links TRBV16 to TRBJ1-3; a possible D gene is TRBD1 (5 bases). Germline CDR1 and CDR2: KGHSY and FQNENV. Trimming cost V 0 bases and J 0 bases, with 9 bases left between them. This CDR3 spans 16 amino acids. The CDR3 sequence: CASSQSIRDSGNTIYF. CDR3 bases: TGTGCCAGCAGCCAATCGATCAGGGACTCTGGAAACACCATATATTTT.

J is TRBJ2-1 and V is TRBV21-1; the table's D call TRBD2 went unverified against the DNA. TRBV21-1 is listed as a pseudogene. The CDR3 is 13 amino acids. The CDR3 sequence: CASSKGGYNEQFF. Written as DNA, the CDR3 is TGTGCCAGCAGCAAGGGAGGATACAATGAGCAGTTCTTC.

Written as DNA, the CDR3 is TGTGCCAGCAGCGCGGGGACAGCTTTCTACGAGCAGTACTTC. Amino acids: CASSAGTAFYEQYF. The genes are TRBV5-5 and TRBJ2-7; weak D call: TRBD1 (7 bases). V was clipped by 4 bases and J by 3 bases, with 14 bases between them. The CDR3 contains 14 residues. The germline V gene has CDR1 SGHKS and CDR2 YYEKEE (reference sequence).